These T cell receptor beta chains were read from a single sample in a study of shared clonotypes between healthy human individuals. Assay used: immunoSEQ multiplex PCR; TCRdb lists only in-frame clones, some missing. Among approximately 810,000 clones listed, 80% to 95% were seen once. The specimen sequenced was naive CD8+ T cells sorted from blood. The receptors originated from a man aged 25 to 40 in good health. CDR3s leave out the opening cysteine and the closing phenylalanine or tryptophan. The D gene is left open where the match is weak. The size field is filled for only some rows; it gives once, few, many or a size class.

TRBJ2-5	-	-	TRBV19	ASRGVGHEETQY
TRBJ2-1	-	TRBD2	TRBV6-5	ASSSLAGGTDEQF
TRBJ2-7	-	TRBD2	TRBV6-1	ASSDAGELDEQY
TRBJ1-2	-	-	TRBV2	ASNGQLSFNYGYT
TRBJ2-1	-	-	TRBV2	AIGTESSYNEQF
TRBJ2-7	-	-	TRBV7-2	ASTIGRGWGYEQY
TRBJ1-3	-	TRBD1	TRBV7-8	ASSLDRDRAGNTIY
TRBJ2-1	-	TRBD2	TRBV6-5	ASSYRLAGVVEQF
TRBJ2-7	-	TRBD2	TRBV11-2	ASSAGGAGGYEQY
TRBJ1-2	-	-	TRBV5-6	ASSLGSSDSSYGYT
TRBJ2-7	once	-	TRBV5-1	ASSPGQGFEQY
TRBJ2-2	-	-	TRBV4-1	ASSQEWVPTTGELF
TRBJ2-7	-	TRBD1	TRBV10-2	ASSEDRGLSWEQY
TRBJ1-2	-	-	TRBV5-4	ASSLAIGAPFGYT
TRBJ2-2	-	TRBD2	TRBV5-1	ASSLDLAGAGPGELF
TRBJ2-3	-	TRBD2	TRBV7-2	ASSWGTSADTQY
TRBJ1-4	-	-	TRBV29-1	SALTQGRQGKLF
TRBJ2-1	-	TRBD2	TRBV5-1	ASSLYGGRPHNEQF
TRBJ2-3	-	-	TRBV28	ASSETGTDTQY
TRBJ1-2	-	-	TRBV4-1	ASSQEGTHGYT
TRBJ2-3	-	TRBD2	TRBV7-8	ATGLDKDTQY
TRBJ2-7	-	-	TRBV7-9	ASGRRDSSYEQY
TRBJ1-5	few	-	TRBV27	ASRLGQIGNQPQH
TRBJ1-1	-	-	TRBV5-1	ASSCHEGGTEAF
TRBJ2-3	-	TRBD2	TRBV7-9	ASRRAGQGTDTQY
TRBJ2-4	-	TRBD2	TRBV14	ASSQEGGSSDIQY
TRBJ2-2	-	-	TRBV7-9	ASRASTGELF
TRBJ2-3	-	-	TRBV11-2	ASSLDPIGRHGPDTQY
TRBJ1-3	-	-	TRBV7-2	ASSLAFGNTIY
TRBJ2-5	-	TRBD2	TRBV7-9	ASSLRGSGVQETQY
TRBJ1-4	-	-	TRBV7-6	ASSYDPIRGEGEKLF
TRBJ2-1	-	-	TRBV25-1	ASKSNEQF
TRBJ1-1	-	-	TRBV7-2	ASSLAPNTEAF
TRBJ2-5	-	-	TRBV5-6	ASSPPPTVQETQY
TRBJ2-1	-	TRBD1	TRBV5-1	ASSRGTGDNEQF
TRBJ2-2	-	TRBD2	TRBV2	ASNTREGTKKNTGELF
TRBJ2-7	once	TRBD1	TRBV18	ASSPPQGAGEQY
TRBJ2-7	-	TRBD2	TRBV4-3	ASSQWTSYEQY
TRBJ1-1	-	-	TRBV28	ASDMVGNTEAF
TRBJ2-1	-	-	TRBV6-6	ASSYAMTRGTF
TRBJ2-7	-	TRBD1	TRBV2	ASSSRQGAGEQY